Shown below are 25 T cell receptor beta chains from a single sample sequenced in a study of blood T cells in healthy people across ages. Primed by a sample-barcoded 5' primer and a J-beta primer mix, a second PCR proceeded for about 7 to 11 cycles. One entry per CDR3 protein results from TCRdb running MiXCR on the 5' RACE reads. The table has hundreds of thousands of distinct CDR3 sequences, about 48% seen once. What was sequenced was blood. These receptors were obtained from an older man in good health.

There are a few counts of this clonotype. This rearrangement joins TRBV20-1 to TRBJ2-1, with D possibly being TRBD2 (6 bases). The CDR3 spans 14 residues. Germline V gene data show CDR1 as DFQATT and CDR2 as SNEGSKA (reference sequence). V lost 2 bases and J 7 bases, leaving 15 bases between the germline ends. DNA of the CDR3: TGCAGTGCTAGACCCAGGACGGGGGAGAATGAGCAGTTCTTC. Amino acids: CSARPRTGENEQFF.

The chain employs TRBV29-1 and TRBJ2-1; either TRBD1 or TRBD2 may fit D (7 bases each). Germline V lookup: CDR1 SQVTM, CDR2 ANQGSEA. V was trimmed by 5 bases and J by 10 bases, leaving 33 bases between them. The CDR3 is made up of 18 amino acids. This CDR3 is CSVRGGKGGVHPSYEQFF. In nucleotides, the CDR3 is TGCAGCGTTCGGGGAGGGAAAGGGGGCGTCCATCCATCCTACGAGCAGTTCTTC.

This chain uses TRBV4-2 with TRBJ1-1; D call uncertain. This CDR3 has 16 residues. Germline CDR1 is LGHNA and CDR2 is YNFKEQ. V shed 0 bases and J shed 4 bases, with 15 bases lying between them. CDR3 region: CASSQDRTFSGTEAFF. As DNA, the CDR3 is TGTGCCAGCAGCCAAGATCGGACCTTTTCGGGCACTGAAGCTTTCTTT.

This clonotype was picked up one time. The rearrangement joins TRBV20-1 to TRBJ1-2, with D possibly matching TRBD1 (5 bases). The CDR3 contains 17 residues. Trimming removed 3 bases from V and 3 bases from J, with 23 bases in between. Germline V gene lookup returns CDR1 DFQATT and CDR2 SNEGSKA (reference sequence). This CDR3 is CSASGSFVGWGDYGYTF. CDR3 nucleotide sequence: TGCAGTGCTAGCGGGTCGTTCGTGGGTTGGGGCGACTATGGCTACACCTTC.

This chain connects TRBV7-8 to TRBJ2-1; 8 nucleotides match TRBD2. The CDR3 is 15 amino acids. Germline lookup yields CDR1 SGHVS and CDR2 FQNEAQ. V dropped 10 bases and J dropped 0; count of bases not matched to a gene: 8. CDR3 in amino acids: CATSSGSSSYNEQFF. The DNA for the CDR3 is TGTGCCACCTCGAGCGGGAGCTCCTCCTACAATGAGCAGTTCTTC.

This clonotype showed up just a few times. The chain is built from TRBV6-5 and TRBJ2-7; 8 bases align to TRBD2. The CDR3 covers 13 residues. The V and J ends lost 11 bases and 3 bases, in that order; junction bases with no gene match: 9. The V gene's germline CDR1 is MNHEY and CDR2 SVGAGI. CDR3 sequence reads: CASREGLYYEQYF. CDR3 in DNA: TGTGCCTCACGGGAGGGGCTTTACTACGAGCAGTACTTC.

The chain employs TRBV7-9 and TRBJ2-7, with TRBD1 identical over 9 bases. The CDR3 consists of 15 residues. The junction had 12 bases not matched to a gene; V was cut back by 6 bases and J by 6 bases. In germline, CDR1 is SEHNR, CDR2 FQNEAQ (reference sequence). The chain's CDR3 is CASRPAGTGNSEQYF. The CDR3, as DNA: TGTGCCAGCAGACCGGCCGGGACAGGGAATAGCGAGCAGTACTTC.

The CDR3 is CASRWDWTTEAFF. The CDR3 DNA sequence: TGTGCCAGCAGATGGGACTGGACCACTGAAGCTTTCTTT. This rearrangement joins TRBV5-4 to TRBJ1-1; possible D gene TRBD1, 5 bases. The CDR3 sequence is 13 residues long. Looked up from germline, CDR1 is SGHNT and CDR2 is YYREEE (reference sequence). V shed 5 bases and J shed 4 bases, with 12 bases lying between them. The variable domain in full, completed from reference TRBV5-4 and TRBJ1-1, reads ETGVTQSPTHLIKTRGQQVTLRCSSQSGHNTVSWYQQALGQGPQFIFQYYREEENGRGNFPPRFSGLQFPNYSSELNVNALELDDSALYLCASRWDWTTEAFFGQGTRLTVV.

This clonotype was found a few times. V is TRBV10-3 and J is TRBJ1-5; D possibly corresponds to TRBD1 (5 bases). CDR3 size: 13 residues. Germline CDR1 reads ENHRY; CDR2 reads SYGVKD. The V gene lost 11 bases and the J gene lost 3 bases, with 14 bases spanning the gap. The CDR3 region has the DNA TGTGCCGGCCGCGGACAAGCCAATCAGCCCCAGCATTTT. Translation gives CAGRGQANQPQHF.

This sequence joins TRBV5-1 and TRBJ2-7, with 11 nucleotides matching TRBD2. This CDR3 region has 16 residues. The germline gives CDR1 SGHRS, CDR2 YFSETQ. V dropped 2 bases and J dropped 0; count of bases not matched to a gene: 4. In DNA form, the CDR3 reads TGCGCCAGCAGCTTTGGACTAGCGGGCTTCTCCTACGAGCAGTACTTC. It yields the protein CASSFGLAGFSYEQYF.

The rearrangement uses TRBV3-1 and TRBJ2-3, with 8 bases fitting TRBD2. In germline, CDR1 is LGHDT, CDR2 YNNKEL (reference sequence). After removal of 4 bases from V and 3 bases from J, the junction contained 9 bases not matched to a gene. The CDR3 covers 16 residues. The CDR3 DNA reads TGTGCCAGCAGCCTTTCCGGGACTAGGTATACAGATACGCAGTATTTT. This gives the protein CASSLSGTRYTDTQYF.

This clonotype has just a few counts. The rearrangement joins TRBV12-3 or TRBV12-4 to TRBJ2-7; 12 positions agree with TRBD2. V shed 7 bases and J 4 bases; nucleotides not matched to a gene: 8. The CDR3 runs to 15 residues. The CDR3 DNA follows: TGTGCCAGCATCCCTAGCGGGAGGGCCTATTACGAGCAGTACTTC. It specifies CASIPSGRAYYEQYF.

The gene calls are TRBV28 and TRBJ2-4; 8 bases line up with TRBD2. The tail of the sequence fits TRBJ2-7 better, so the J call may be wrong. Germline lookup yields CDR1 MDHEN and CDR2 SYDVKM. The length of the CDR3 is 15 residues. CDR3 coding DNA: TGTGCCAGCAGAAAGGCAGCGGGAGAGGGGAGCGAGCAGTACTTC. Amino acids: CASRKAAGEGSEQYF.

The chain carries TRBV20-1 and TRBJ2-7, with 7 bases matching TRBD2. Trimming removed 6 bases from V and 1 base from J; junction bases left unmatched: 15. Per the germline V gene, CDR1 is DFQATT and CDR2 is SNEGSKA (reference sequence). The CDR3 length is 16 residues. In DNA, the CDR3 is TGCAGTGCCCTACCAAGATCGGGACTAACATCCTACGAGCAGTACTTC. Its protein product is CSALPRSGLTSYEQYF.

The V and J genes are TRBV27 and TRBJ1-1, with 7 positions matching TRBD1. CDR1 MNHEY and CDR2 SMNVEV come from the germline V gene (reference sequence). CDR3 length: 14 residues. J was trimmed by 6 bases and V by 6 bases; bases with no gene match: 10. The CDR3 nucleotides are TGTGCCAGCAGAAGCCGACAGGGTAGGGCTGAAGCTTTCTTT. Protein: CASRSRQGRAEAFF.

This clonotype has just a few counts. V usage is TRBV9 and J usage is TRBJ2-5; 8 bases fit TRBD2. V was clipped by 0 bases and J by 4 bases; unmatched bases: 5. CDR1 and CDR2 from the germline V gene are SGDLS and YYNGEE. The CDR3 consists of 15 residues. CDR3 loop: CASSVGPTSGETQYF. CDR3 coding DNA: TGTGCCAGCAGCGTAGGGCCTACTAGCGGAGAGACCCAGTACTTC.

The chain uses TRBV5-5 and TRBJ1-2, with D unclear. V lost 3 bases and J lost 4, with 10 bases in between. The CDR3 contains 13 residues. Germline CDR1 reads SGHKS; CDR2 reads YYEKEE (reference sequence). The CDR3 sequence is CASSSGRSYGYTF. In DNA form, the CDR3 reads TGTGCCAGCAGCTCAGGACGGTCCTATGGCTACACCTTC.

V and J are TRBV19 and TRBJ2-6, with a possible D match to TRBD1 (6 bases). The V and J ends lost 4 bases and 4 bases respectively, with 11 bases between them. CDR3 length: 15 residues. Germline V gives CDR1 LNHDA, CDR2 SQIVND (reference sequence). This chain's CDR3 is CASSTSGAGANVLTF. For the CDR3, the DNA is TGTGCCAGTAGTACCTCAGGGGCCGGGGCCAACGTCCTGACTTTC.

The rearrangement uses TRBV20-1 and TRBJ2-5; 8 nucleotides match TRBD2. After removal of 5 bases from V and 9 bases from J, the junction contained 14 bases not matched to a gene. Germline V gives CDR1 DFQATT, CDR2 SNEGSKA (reference sequence). This CDR3 spans 14 amino acids. CDR3 region: CSALGSSGQGAQYF. In DNA, the CDR3 is TGCAGTGCTTTGGGATCTAGCGGGCAAGGGGCCCAGTACTTC.

The V gene is TRBV29-1, the J gene TRBJ2-5, with 10 bases identical to TRBD1. From germline, CDR1 is SQVTM and CDR2 ANQGSEA. V lost 6 bases and J lost 5; bases outside the gene matches: 6. This CDR3 is built from 13 residues. Here the CDR3 DNA reads TGCAGCGTGGGGAAGGACAGGGGGGAGACCCAGTACTTC. Its translation is CSVGKDRGETQYF.

Comment on this clonotype: Germline is not matched at one junction end, which may reflect a read error. The chain is built from TRBV5-1 and TRBJ1-1; no firm D call. CDR1 is SGHRS, CDR2 YFSETQ, per germline. The CDR3 consists of 14 residues. Written as DNA, the CDR3 is TGCGCCAGCAGCTTGGTGTTCCAGAACACTGAGGCTTTCTTT. This codes for CASSLVFQNTEAFF.

The V gene is TRBV5-4, the J gene TRBJ2-5, with a tentative D call TRBD1 (6 bases). The CDR3 is 17 amino acids. Germline V gene data show CDR1 as SGHNT and CDR2 as YYREEE (reference sequence). Trimming shortened V by 4 bases and J by 2 bases, and 21 bases separated the two germline ends. The CDR3 sequence is CASSPGPLGGRQETQYF. For the CDR3, the DNA is TGTGCCAGCAGCCCGGGACCCCTTGGGGGCCGGCAAGAGACCCAGTACTTC.

A few counts support this clonotype. The rearrangement links TRBV5-1 to TRBJ2-1, with D perhaps matching TRBD1 or TRBD2 (6 bases each). Germline V gives CDR1 SGHRS, CDR2 YFSETQ. Trimming cost V 2 bases and J 8 bases, with 14 bases left between them. CDR3 size: 14 residues. DNA of the CDR3: TGCGCCAGCAGCTTTACGGGGGCCGTGGATGAGCAGTTCTTC. Its translation is CASSFTGAVDEQFF.

The V call is TRBV27, the J call TRBJ2-1; 7 bases are a match to TRBD1. Germline V gene sequence: CDR1 MNHEY, CDR2 SMNVEV (reference sequence). The CDR3 runs to 17 residues. Unmatched junction bases numbered 15, after V lost 8 bases and J lost 2 bases. The CDR3: CASLSIKLQGPYNEQFF. Here the CDR3 DNA reads TGTGCCAGCCTTTCTATAAAGCTACAGGGGCCCTACAATGAGCAGTTCTTC.

CDR3 bases: TGTGCCAGCAGCCGGACAGGCGAAAACATTCAGTACTTC. Its protein is CASSRTGENIQYF. The chain recombines TRBV7-2 with TRBJ2-5; TRBD1 matches at 7 bases. The J call may be incorrect, as the DNA end agrees better with TRBJ2-4. CDR1 is SGHTA and CDR2 is FQGNSA in the germline V gene. This CDR3 is built from 13 residues.